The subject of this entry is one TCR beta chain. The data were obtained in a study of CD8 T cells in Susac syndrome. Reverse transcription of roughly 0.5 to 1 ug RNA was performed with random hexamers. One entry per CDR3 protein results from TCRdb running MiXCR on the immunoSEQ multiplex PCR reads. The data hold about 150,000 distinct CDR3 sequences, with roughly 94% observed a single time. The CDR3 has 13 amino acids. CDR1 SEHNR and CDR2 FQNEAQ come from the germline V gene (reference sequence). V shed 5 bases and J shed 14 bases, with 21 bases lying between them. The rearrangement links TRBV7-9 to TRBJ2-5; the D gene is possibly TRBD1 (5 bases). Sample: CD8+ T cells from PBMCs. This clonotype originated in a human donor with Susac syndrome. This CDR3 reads CASSPELFRVEYF. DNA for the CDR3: TGTGCCAGCAGCCCTGAACTATTCAGGGTCGAATACTTC.